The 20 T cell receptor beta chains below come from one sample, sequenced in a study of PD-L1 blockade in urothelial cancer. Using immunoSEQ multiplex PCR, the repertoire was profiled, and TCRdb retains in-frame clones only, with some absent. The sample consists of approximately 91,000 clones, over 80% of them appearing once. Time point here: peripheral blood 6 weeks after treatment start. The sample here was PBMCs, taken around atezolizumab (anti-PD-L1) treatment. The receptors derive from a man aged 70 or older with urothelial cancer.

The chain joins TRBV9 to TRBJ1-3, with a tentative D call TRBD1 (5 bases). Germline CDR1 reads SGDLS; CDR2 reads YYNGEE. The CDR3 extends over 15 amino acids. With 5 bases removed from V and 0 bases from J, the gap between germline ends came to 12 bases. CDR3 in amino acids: CASSHPQGSGNTIYF. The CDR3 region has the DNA TGTGCCAGCAGTCATCCCCAGGGCTCTGGAAACACCATATATTTT.

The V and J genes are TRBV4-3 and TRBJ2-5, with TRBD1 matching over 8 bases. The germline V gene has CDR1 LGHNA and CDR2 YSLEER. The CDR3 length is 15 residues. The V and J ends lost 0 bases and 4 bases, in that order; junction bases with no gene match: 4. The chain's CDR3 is CASSQDPGQGETQYF. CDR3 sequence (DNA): TGCGCCAGCAGCCAAGATCCCGGACAGGGAGAGACCCAGTACTTC.

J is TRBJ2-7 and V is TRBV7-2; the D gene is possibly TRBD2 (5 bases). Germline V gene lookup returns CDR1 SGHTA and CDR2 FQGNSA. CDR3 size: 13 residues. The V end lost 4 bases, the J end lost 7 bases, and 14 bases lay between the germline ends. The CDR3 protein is CASSSQRTGEQYF. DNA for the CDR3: TGTGCCAGCAGCTCCCAAAGAACGGGAGAGCAGTACTTC.

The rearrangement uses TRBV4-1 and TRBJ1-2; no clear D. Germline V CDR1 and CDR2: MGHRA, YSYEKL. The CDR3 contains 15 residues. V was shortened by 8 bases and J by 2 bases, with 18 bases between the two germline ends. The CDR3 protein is CASRPGKAENYGYTF. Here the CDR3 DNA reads TGCGCCAGCCGCCCTGGGAAAGCGGAGAACTATGGCTACACCTTC.

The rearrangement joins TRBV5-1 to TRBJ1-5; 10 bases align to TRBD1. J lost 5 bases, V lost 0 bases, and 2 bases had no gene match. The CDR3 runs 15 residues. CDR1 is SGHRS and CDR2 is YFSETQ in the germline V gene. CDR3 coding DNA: TGCGCCAGCAGCTTGGGACAGGGGGCCTATCAGCCCCAGCATTTT. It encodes CASSLGQGAYQPQHF.

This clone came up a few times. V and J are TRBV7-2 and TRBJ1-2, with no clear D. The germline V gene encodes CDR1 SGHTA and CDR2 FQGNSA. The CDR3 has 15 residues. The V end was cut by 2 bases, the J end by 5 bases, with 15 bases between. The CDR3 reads CASSLKAQRGYGYTF. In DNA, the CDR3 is TGTGCCAGCAGCTTAAAGGCCCAGAGAGGATATGGCTACACCTTC.

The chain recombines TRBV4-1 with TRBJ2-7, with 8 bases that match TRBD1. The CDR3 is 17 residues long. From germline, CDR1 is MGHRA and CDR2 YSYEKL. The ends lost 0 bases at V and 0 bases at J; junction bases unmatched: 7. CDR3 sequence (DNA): TGCGCCAGCAGCCAAGATGTGGACAGGGCAGACTCCTACGAGCAGTACTTC. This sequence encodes CASSQDVDRADSYEQYF.

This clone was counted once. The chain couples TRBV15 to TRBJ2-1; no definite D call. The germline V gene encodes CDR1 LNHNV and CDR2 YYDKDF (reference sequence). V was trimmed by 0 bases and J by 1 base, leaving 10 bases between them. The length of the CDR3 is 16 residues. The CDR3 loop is CATSRETPGSYNEQFF. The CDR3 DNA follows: TGTGCCACCAGCAGAGAGACTCCCGGGTCCTACAATGAGCAGTTCTTC.

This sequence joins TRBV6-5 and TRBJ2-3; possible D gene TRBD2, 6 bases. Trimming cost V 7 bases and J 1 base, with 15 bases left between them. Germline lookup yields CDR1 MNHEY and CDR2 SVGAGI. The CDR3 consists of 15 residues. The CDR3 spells CASTPYAGRTDTQYF. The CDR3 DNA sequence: TGTGCCAGCACCCCTTATGCGGGGCGCACAGATACGCAGTATTTT.

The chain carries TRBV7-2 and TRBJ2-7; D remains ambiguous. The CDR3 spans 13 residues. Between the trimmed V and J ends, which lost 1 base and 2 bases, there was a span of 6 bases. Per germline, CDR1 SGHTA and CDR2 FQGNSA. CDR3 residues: CASSLGRAYEQYF. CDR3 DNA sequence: TGTGCCAGCAGCTTAGGGAGAGCCTACGAGCAGTACTTC.

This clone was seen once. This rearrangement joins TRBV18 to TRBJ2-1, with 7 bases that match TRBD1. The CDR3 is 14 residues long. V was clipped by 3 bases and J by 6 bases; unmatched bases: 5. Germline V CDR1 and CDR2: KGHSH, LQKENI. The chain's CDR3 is CASSPPYRGNEQFF. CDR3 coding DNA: TGTGCCAGCTCACCGCCTTACAGGGGCAATGAGCAGTTCTTC.

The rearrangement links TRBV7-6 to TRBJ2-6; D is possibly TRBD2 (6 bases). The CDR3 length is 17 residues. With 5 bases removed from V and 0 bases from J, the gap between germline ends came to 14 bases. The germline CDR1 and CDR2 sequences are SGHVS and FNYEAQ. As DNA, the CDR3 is TGTGCCAGCAGCCTCTGGGGGGATTCCTCTGGGGCCAACGTCCTGACTTTC. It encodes CASSLWGDSSGANVLTF.

The CDR3 sequence: CASSRGQGFNEQFF. The CDR3 region has the DNA TGTGCCAGCAGCAGGGGACAGGGGTTCAATGAGCAGTTCTTC. The chain recombines TRBV9 with TRBJ2-1, with 10 bases aligning to TRBD1. The V gene end was trimmed by 4 bases and the J gene end by 6 bases; junction bases not matched to a gene: 4. The CDR3 consists of 14 residues. Germline V gene lookup returns CDR1 SGDLS and CDR2 YYNGEE.

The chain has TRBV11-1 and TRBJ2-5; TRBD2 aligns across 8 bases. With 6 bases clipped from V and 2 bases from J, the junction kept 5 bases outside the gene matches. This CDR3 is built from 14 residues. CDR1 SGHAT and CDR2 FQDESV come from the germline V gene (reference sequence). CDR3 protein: CASRHGTRQETQYF. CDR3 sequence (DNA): TGTGCCAGCAGGCATGGGACTAGGCAAGAGACCCAGTACTTC.

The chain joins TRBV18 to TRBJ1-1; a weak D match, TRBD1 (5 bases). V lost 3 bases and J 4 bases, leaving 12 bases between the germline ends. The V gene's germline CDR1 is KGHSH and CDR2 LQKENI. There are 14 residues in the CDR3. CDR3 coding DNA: TGTGCCAGCTCACCCGTGGAAAGGGGCACTGAAGCTTTCTTT. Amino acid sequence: CASSPVERGTEAFF.

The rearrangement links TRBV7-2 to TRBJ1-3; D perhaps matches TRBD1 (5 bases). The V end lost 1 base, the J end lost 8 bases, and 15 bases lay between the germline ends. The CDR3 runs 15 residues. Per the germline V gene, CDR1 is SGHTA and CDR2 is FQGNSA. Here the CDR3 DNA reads TGTGCCAGCAGCTTAGAAGGGGTTTCCCCCTACACCATATATTTT. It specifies CASSLEGVSPYTIYF.

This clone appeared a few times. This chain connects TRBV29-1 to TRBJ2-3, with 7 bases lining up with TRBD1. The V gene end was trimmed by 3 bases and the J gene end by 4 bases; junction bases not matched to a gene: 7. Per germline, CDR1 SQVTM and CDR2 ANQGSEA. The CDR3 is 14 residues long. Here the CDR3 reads CSVDKEGGPDTQYF. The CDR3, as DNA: TGCAGCGTTGACAAGGAAGGGGGCCCAGATACGCAGTATTTT.

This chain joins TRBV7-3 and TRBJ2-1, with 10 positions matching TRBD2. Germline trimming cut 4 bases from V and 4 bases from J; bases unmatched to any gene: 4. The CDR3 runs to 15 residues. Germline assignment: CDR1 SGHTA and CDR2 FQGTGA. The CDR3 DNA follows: TGTGCCAGCAGCTCCCTAGCGGGAGTTTACAATGAGCAGTTCTTC. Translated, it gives CASSSLAGVYNEQFF.

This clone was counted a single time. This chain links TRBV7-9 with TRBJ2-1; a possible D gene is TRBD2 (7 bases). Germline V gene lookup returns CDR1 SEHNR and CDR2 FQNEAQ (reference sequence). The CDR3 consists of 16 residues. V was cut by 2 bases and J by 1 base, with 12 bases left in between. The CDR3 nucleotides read TGTGCCAGCAGCTTACCAGCGGGACAATCCTACAATGAGCAGTTCTTC. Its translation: CASSLPAGQSYNEQFF.

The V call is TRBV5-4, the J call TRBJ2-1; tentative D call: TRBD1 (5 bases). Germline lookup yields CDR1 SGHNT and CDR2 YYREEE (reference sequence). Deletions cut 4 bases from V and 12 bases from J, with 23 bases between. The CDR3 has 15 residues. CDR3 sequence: CASSQGGAAEVRQFF. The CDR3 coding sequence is TGTGCCAGCAGCCAGGGCGGAGCCGCCGAAGTGAGGCAGTTCTTC.